The 5 T cell receptor beta chains listed next were all sequenced from one sample in a study of blood T cell repertoires in COVID-19. Using immunoSEQ multiplex PCR, the repertoire was profiled, and TCRdb retains in-frame clones only, with some absent. In the table there are 60,000 to 85,000 clones, 75% to 80% of which are singletons. The sequenced material came from peripheral blood. These TCRs come from a human donor in a cohort sampled during active COVID-19.

This clone has just a few counts. This chain uses TRBV14 with TRBJ2-7; D not certain. The CDR3 spans 15 residues. Germline CDR1 reads SGHDN; CDR2 reads FVKESK. Between the trimmed V and J ends, which lost 1 base and 3 bases, there was a span of 13 bases. Here the CDR3 reads CASSQGALDYYEQYF. The CDR3 coding sequence is TGTGCCAGCAGCCAAGGGGCCCTGGATTACTACGAGCAGTACTTC.

The chain combines TRBV19 with TRBJ2-3, with D hard to call. Trimming left V 3 bases short and J 4 bases short, with 2 bases between. This CDR3 contains 11 residues. Germline-derived CDR1 and CDR2 are LNHDA and SQIVND (reference sequence). CDR3 DNA sequence: TGTGCCAGTAGTATCTCAGATACGCAGTATTTT. Protein: CASSISDTQYF.

As DNA, the CDR3 is TGTGCCACCACAGACAGGGGAGATCAGCCCCAGCATTTT. Its translation is CATTDRGDQPQHF. The rearrangement uses TRBV24-1 and TRBJ1-5; 8 bases align to TRBD1. In germline, CDR1 is KGHDR, CDR2 SFDVKD. V lost 8 bases, J lost 5 bases, and 4 bases stayed unmatched. The length of the CDR3 is 13 residues.

The chain joins TRBV21-1 to TRBJ2-7; no DNA check was done on the table's D call, TRBD1. TRBV21-1 constitutes a pseudogene. The CDR3 totals 13 residues. For the CDR3, the DNA is TGTGCCAGCACGGGACAGGGGTTCTACGAGCAGTACTTC. Protein product: CASTGQGFYEQYF.

The genes are TRBV12-5 and TRBJ1-1; 9 positions match TRBD1. The CDR3 has 17 amino acids. Germline V lookup: CDR1 LGHNT, CDR2 FRNRAP. V trimming: 2 bases; J trimming: 1 base; junction bases outside the gene matches: 8. CDR3 coding DNA: TGTGCTAGTGGTTTGTCAACAGGGGGCAAGAGGAACACTGAAGCTTTCTTT. Translation: CASGLSTGGKRNTEAFF. Full variable domain (missing parts from reference TRBV12-5 and TRBJ1-1): DARVTQTPRHKVTEMGQEVTMRCQPILGHNTVFWYRQTMMQGLELLAYFRNRAPLDDSGMPKDRFSAEMPDATLATLKIQPSEPRDSAVYFCASGLSTGGKRNTEAFFGQGTRLTVV.